This T cell receptor (beta chain) was observed in a study of cytomegalovirus exposure and HLA in healthy donors. A multiplex PCR was run with 60 Vbeta primers and 13 Jbeta primers. The method was immunoSEQ multiplex PCR; TCRdb's version includes in-frame clones alone and lacks a portion of them. In the table there are around 250,000 clones, about 86% of which are singletons. Germline V gene sequence: CDR1 LNHDA, CDR2 SQIVND (reference sequence). The CDR3 consists of 14 residues. V lost 7 bases to trimming and J lost 3 bases, with 13 bases between them. V gene TRBV19 combines with J gene TRBJ2-4; D may be TRBD1 (6 bases). The sequenced sample was PBMCs. The receptor comes from a woman aged 55-69 years in good health and CMV-seropositive. The DNA of the CDR3 is TGTGCCAGTACTTTAGGGGGAGACAAAAACATTCAGTACTTC. Protein product: CASTLGGDKNIQYF.